This T cell receptor beta chain was found in a study of T cell responses to AZD1222 COVID-19 vaccine. Method: immunoSEQ multiplex PCR; TCRdb's copy keeps in-frame clones and lacks some. The table records roughly 77,000 clones, 92% of them present only once. Germline values: CDR1 SGHNT, CDR2 YYREEE (reference sequence). J gave up 0 bases and V 2 bases, and 4 bases lay outside the gene matches. The CDR3 has 15 amino acids. This sequence joins TRBV5-4 and TRBJ2-7; 8 nucleotides line up with TRBD2. The receptor's source is an adult in good health. The sequencing used peripheral blood, collected on day 0 of MenACWY control vaccination. The CDR3 is CASSFSSGSSYEQYF. CDR3 coding DNA: TGTGCCAGCAGCTTCTCCAGCGGGAGCTCCTACGAGCAGTACTTC.